A single sample gave rise to the 5 T cell receptor beta chains below, sequenced in a study of blood T cell repertoires in COVID-19 (dated by TCRdb to about 2020). The method was the immunoSEQ multiplex PCR assay. TCRdb took this table from immuneACCESS and kept in-frame rearrangements with V and J called. Such tables lack part of the clones; where checked against another copy, unresolved V genes explain under half of the gap, and the rest is unexplained. The sample table shows 90,000 to 150,000 clones, and around 85% are seen once. In total, the top ten clones hold about 2.7% of the sample. Sequenced sample: peripheral blood. Receptors were obtained from a man aged 50-59 years with acute or convalescent COVID-19.

The gene calls are TRBV4-1 and TRBJ1-4; weak D call: TRBD1 (5 bases). The CDR3 is 19 amino acids. Looked up from germline, CDR1 is MGHRA and CDR2 is YSYEKL. V was cut by 2 bases and J by 0 bases, with 19 bases left in between. The CDR3 here is CASSQSGGSVAATNEKLFF. In DNA, the CDR3 is TGCGCCAGCAGCCAAAGCGGGGGGTCGGTAGCCGCAACTAATGAAAAACTGTTTTTT.

This clone showed up just once. The V call is TRBV28, the J call TRBJ1-6, with D perhaps TRBD1 (5 bases). V was shortened by 5 bases and J by 7 bases, with 15 bases between the two germline ends. Germline V gene data show CDR1 as MDHEN and CDR2 as SYDVKM. The CDR3 runs to 15 residues. CDR3 DNA sequence: TGTGCCAGCAGTGAGAATAAGGGGCGAAATTCACCCCTCCACTTT. Its protein product is CASSENKGRNSPLHF.

V is TRBV10-3 and J is TRBJ2-3; no reliable D call. The germline CDR1 and CDR2 sequences are ENHRY and SYGVKD. This CDR3 contains 14 residues. V lost 4 bases, J lost 0 bases, and 8 bases lay in between. Written as DNA, the CDR3 is TGTGCCATCAGTGTAACTCTCAGCACAGATACGCAGTATTTT. This codes for CAISVTLSTDTQYF.

The table lists this clone with a few counts. The chain couples TRBV18 to TRBJ2-7; 7 bases map to TRBD2. After removal of 5 bases from V and 6 bases from J, the junction contained 4 bases not matched to a gene. This CDR3 comprises 12 residues. Germline loops: CDR1 KGHSH, CDR2 LQKENI. The CDR3 DNA follows: TGTGCCAGCTCATTTGGCGGGGGCGAGCAGTACTTC. It is translated as CASSFGGGEQYF.

The chain carries TRBV2 and TRBJ2-2; 7 bases agree with TRBD1. CDR1 SNHLY and CDR2 FYNNEI come from the germline V gene. Trimming took 5 bases from V and 4 from J; bases not matched to a gene: 7. The CDR3 has 15 residues. The CDR3 here is CASSPDRSATGELFF. In nucleotides, the CDR3 is TGTGCCAGCAGTCCGGACAGGTCCGCCACCGGGGAGCTGTTTTTT.